Following are 6 T cell receptor beta chains from one sample sequenced in a study of Ad26.COV2.S vaccination and SARS-CoV-2 variants. The protocol was immunoSEQ multiplex PCR, while the TCRdb copy is restricted to in-frame clones and leaves out a portion. The table has 360,000 or so clones, about nine tenths seen once. Treatment given: 15 to 20 received Ad26.COV2.S at low or high dose, single or two shots; several received placebo; per-sample allocation not given. The investigators took samples on day 63 after the first vaccine or placebo injection. The sample was peripheral blood, taken in a trial of Ad26.COV2.S vaccine versus placebo. The receptors were sampled from a person between 18 and 65 years old who received the Ad26.COV2.S COVID-19 vaccine or a placebo.

The chain joins TRBV7-8 to TRBJ2-7; tentative D call: TRBD2 (5 bases). Trimming stripped 1 base from V and 3 bases from J, with 10 bases between. CDR1 is SGHVS and CDR2 is FQNEAQ in the germline V gene. The CDR3 length is 14 residues. The CDR3 region has the DNA TGTGCCAGCAGCTTAGGTGGGAGCCTCTACGAGCAGTACTTC. Encoded protein: CASSLGGSLYEQYF.

Written as DNA, the CDR3 is TGTGCCAGCAGCCAAGAGGTTTCGGAGCGGGACGAGCAGTACTTC. Residues: CASSQEVSERDEQYF. This rearrangement joins TRBV3-1 (or the pseudogene TRBV3-2) to TRBJ2-7; D perhaps matches TRBD2 (6 bases). Germline lookup yields CDR1 LGHDT and CDR2 YNNKEL (reference sequence). The V gene lost 0 bases and the J gene lost 5 bases, with 14 bases spanning the gap. CDR3 length equals 15 residues.

The CDR3 bases are TGTGCCAGCAGTCAGGTCGGGGAGCTGTTTTTT. This sequence encodes CASSQVGELFF. The J gene is TRBJ2-2, the V gene TRBV12-3 or TRBV12-4, with unresolved D. Trimming shortened V by 5 bases and J by 7 bases, and 5 bases separated the two germline ends. This CDR3 has 11 amino acids.

This clone has only one observation. The rearrangement uses TRBV7-2 and TRBJ2-5; maybe TRBD2 (5 bases). Germline V lookup: CDR1 SGHTA, CDR2 FQGNSA. This CDR3 has 14 amino acids. Trimming pared 3 bases from V and 4 bases from J, leaving 12 bases between. CDR3 amino acids: CASSFRDPAETQYF. CDR3 DNA sequence: TGTGCCAGCAGCTTCCGGGATCCCGCAGAGACCCAGTACTTC.

The chain uses TRBV6-5 and TRBJ2-3, with TRBD2 as a possible D gene (6 bases). This CDR3 is 14 amino acids long. V dropped 7 bases and J dropped 6 bases, with 17 bases sitting between them. The germline gives CDR1 MNHEY, CDR2 SVGAGI. The CDR3 bases are TGTGCCAGCACGGAGAGGGGAGGCGGCGATACGCAGTATTTT. Its translation: CASTERGGGDTQYF.

This clone appeared once. CDR3 region: CASSLGGVETQYF. CDR3 coding DNA: TGTGCCAGCAGTTTAGGTGGGGTCGAGACCCAGTACTTC. This rearrangement joins TRBV12-3 or TRBV12-4 to TRBJ2-5; D gene unclear. The CDR3 sequence is 13 residues long. V gave up 1 base and J gave up 5 bases, with 8 bases separating them.